The T cell receptor (beta chain) described here comes from a study of blood T cell repertoires in COVID-19 (dated by TCRdb to 2018 to 2020). Turning to the overall study: Samples covering the acute and convalescent phases of COVID-19 were provided by collaborators in the United States, Italy and Spain. The material from the prospective study consisted of cDNA or gDNA derived from T cells, B-cell-depleted T cells, or PBMCs. The dataset comprised deeply sampled blood TCRbeta repertoires from subjects exposed to, actively infected with, or recovered from COVID-19. The repertoires were released in a freely available public database meant as a resource for research on the immune response to SARS-CoV-2. Samples came from the ongoing ImmuneRACE study (first 160 participants) plus 1,254 subjects from 6 global collaborators. Nearly every sample came with metadata listing a de-identified subject ID, COVID-19 status, age in years and sex. Where available, HLA class I and class II types were taken from metadata supplied by the sample provider and were not determined by assay-based typing. The paper as a whole reports these results and caveats: Clinical and demographic metadata were provided uncurated, with the amount varying by source and participant.

TCRbeta CDR3 regions were amplified from genomic DNA by means of the immunoSEQ Assay, a bias-controlled multiplex PCR. The study's processing was this. The number of nucleated cells in each sample was estimated by amplification of reference gene primers within the assay. Sequence reads were collapsed and filtered to measure the absolute abundance of every unique TCRbeta CDR3 rearrangement. Productive Simpson clonality was computed per sample as the square root of Simpson's diversity index over productive rearrangements. TCRdb retrieved this table from immuneACCESS and kept in-frame rearrangements only. Not all clones are present; in checked studies, unresolved V genes account for under half, and no reason is known for the remainder. That table is the source of V, J and clone size, and D and trimming were worked out from the DNA. The sample yields over 300,000 clones; around four fifths were counted once. The top ten constitute roughly 1.1% of the sample.

The collaborating institutions used their own protocols to collect whole blood in K2EDTA tubes. For TCRbeta analysis, collaborator samples were shipped as frozen whole blood, as isolated PBMCs, or as DNA extracted from either sample type. Turning to this clone: What this receptor recognizes is not known. No base quality values were provided; no much bigger clone lies one nucleotide off.

Trimming takes 4 bases off V and 9 bases off J; junction bases not matched to a gene: 12. The CDR3, cysteine through phenylalanine, is 15 amino acids long. Of the read, only the CDR3 DNA is kept; its 45 bases are in frame from base 1. Via the germline V gene (reference sequence), CDR1 is SGHNT and CDR2 YYREEE. The V and J genes are TRBV5-4 and TRBJ2-1, and 8 junctional nucleotides match TRBD2. The receptor comes from a woman in her 50s with acute or convalescent COVID-19. The source material was peripheral blood. The nucleotide sequence is TGTGCCAGCAGCGGGGAGGGGACTAGGAGCGCTGAGCAGTTCTTC. It translates to CASSGEGTRSAEQFF.